This record covers a single TCR beta chain. Its target is unknown. Germline V gene lookup returns CDR1 SGHDN and CDR2 FVKESK. V was pared by 8 bases and J by 0 bases, with 10 bases between. The CDR3 is 13 amino acids. The data are from a study of tissue T cells after allogeneic stem cell transplantation. Notes on the study in general: Alloreactivity or antigen specificity of tissue TCRs was not determined; some clones might be host cells. Tissue-detected TCR repertoire was only partly captured by blood and spleen T cells. Shared clones across patients were few; motif clustering revealed tissue-specific shared signatures.

Sequencing used immunoSEQ multiplex PCR; TCRdb keeps in-frame clones, though not all of them. The data contain about 3,900 clones, 74% of them singletons. Median post-mortem interval was about 10 hours for GI, liver, skin and lymphoid tissues. This TCR derives from a woman between 18 and 55 years old with breast cancer. Sample: left colon tissue, taken at autopsy. The chain links TRBV14 to TRBJ1-1; unclear D gene. The CDR3 DNA sequence: TGTGCCAGCGAACTAGACATGAACACTGAAGCTTTCTTT. It codes for CASELDMNTEAFF.